These 6 T cell receptor beta chains originate from one sample sequenced in a study of CD8 T cells in Susac syndrome. With random hexamers, reverse transcription was performed on roughly 0.45 to 1 ug of RNA. TCRdb itself ran the immunoSEQ multiplex PCR reads through MiXCR, one entry per CDR3 protein. In the table there are about 300,000 distinct CDR3 sequences, around 89% of which are singletons. Sequencing was performed on CD8+ T cells from PBMCs. The receptors stem from a human donor with multiple sclerosis.

The rearrangement joins TRBV7-3 to TRBJ2-2; 10 bases match TRBD1. Trimming cost V 6 bases and J 4 bases; bases outside gene matches: 5. This CDR3 comprises 15 residues. Germline assignment: CDR1 SGHTA and CDR2 FQGTGA. The CDR3 protein is CASRQGQGITGELFF. The CDR3 DNA reads TGTGCCAGCAGACAGGGACAGGGGATCACCGGGGAGCTGTTTTTT.

This clonotype was detected only once. This rearrangement joins TRBV12-3 or TRBV12-4 to TRBJ1-5, with unresolved D. Trimming shortened V by 7 bases and J by 5 bases, and 9 bases separated the two germline ends. The CDR3 covers 12 residues. CDR3 in amino acids: CASTLEDQPQHF. The CDR3 coding sequence is TGTGCCAGCACCTTGGAGGATCAGCCCCAGCATTTT.

J is TRBJ2-3 and V is TRBV30, with 7 bases that match TRBD1. This CDR3 comprises 17 residues. Losses at the gene ends were 1 base for V and 4 bases for J; bases not matched to a gene: 14. Germline lookup yields CDR1 GTSNPN and CDR2 SVGIG (reference sequence). In DNA form, the CDR3 reads TGTGCCTGGAGTGCCGAGGACAGGAAATTTGATCCAGATACGCAGTATTTT. Amino acid sequence: CAWSAEDRKFDPDTQYF.

The rearrangement uses TRBV20-1 and TRBJ2-5, with D tentatively TRBD2 (6 bases). V shed 1 base and J shed 2 bases, with 14 bases lying between them. The CDR3 spans 15 residues. CDR1 and CDR2 from the germline V gene are DFQATT and SNEGSKA (reference sequence). DNA for the CDR3: TGCAGTGCTAGAGGTTTGGGACTGGATCAAGAGACCCAGTACTTC. This sequence encodes CSARGLGLDQETQYF.

V usage is TRBV6-1 and J usage is TRBJ2-7; D perhaps matches TRBD2 (6 bases). CDR1 and CDR2 from the germline V gene are MNHNS and SASEGT. Trimming removed 6 bases from V and 5 bases from J, with 11 bases in between. This CDR3 contains 12 residues. The CDR3, as DNA: TGTGCCAGCAGGTGGCTAGCGAACGAGCAGTACTTC. This gives the protein CASRWLANEQYF.

This CDR3 is CASSQVTGRDQPQHF. The CDR3 region has the DNA TGCGCCAGCAGCCAAGTCACAGGCCGGGATCAGCCCCAGCATTTT. This rearrangement joins TRBV4-1 to TRBJ1-5; tentative D call: TRBD1 (5 bases). The V end was cut by 1 base, the J end by 5 bases, with 12 bases between. The V gene's germline CDR1 is MGHRA and CDR2 YSYEKL. The CDR3 has 15 residues.